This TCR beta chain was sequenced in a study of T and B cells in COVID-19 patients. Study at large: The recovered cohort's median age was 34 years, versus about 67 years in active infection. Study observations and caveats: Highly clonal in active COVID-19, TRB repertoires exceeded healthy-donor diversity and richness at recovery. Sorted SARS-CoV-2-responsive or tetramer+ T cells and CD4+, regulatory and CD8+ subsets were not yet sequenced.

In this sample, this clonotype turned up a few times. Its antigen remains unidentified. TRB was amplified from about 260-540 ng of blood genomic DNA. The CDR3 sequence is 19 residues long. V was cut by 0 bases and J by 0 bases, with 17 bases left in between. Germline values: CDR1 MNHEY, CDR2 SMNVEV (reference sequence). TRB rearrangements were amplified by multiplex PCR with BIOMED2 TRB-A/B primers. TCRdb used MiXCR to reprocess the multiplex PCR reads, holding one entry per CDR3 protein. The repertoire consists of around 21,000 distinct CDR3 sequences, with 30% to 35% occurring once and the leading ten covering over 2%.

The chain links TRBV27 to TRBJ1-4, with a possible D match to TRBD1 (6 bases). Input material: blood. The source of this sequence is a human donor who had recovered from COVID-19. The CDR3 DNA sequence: TGTGCCAGCAGTTTATCGACCAGGGGACTCGGTGCAACTAATGAAAAACTGTTTTTT. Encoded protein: CASSLSTRGLGATNEKLFF.